The entry below gives a single TCR beta chain sequence along with its context. Antigen unknown. CDR1 and CDR2 (germline): ENHRY, SYGVKD. There are 14 residues in the CDR3. Trimming took off 8 bases at V and 2 bases at J, with 12 bases between the two ends. The TCR cDNA carried a universal primer site and UMIs from 5'RACE template switching. TCRdb analysed the 5' RACE reads with MiXCR anew, one entry per CDR3 protein. The repertoire has some 500,000 distinct CDR3 sequences, around an eighth of them found once; the top ten carry about an eighth. This sample stems from a study of T cells after yellow fever vaccination. Whole-study results and caveats: A weaker but faster secondary response was observed, peaking on day 5 versus 15. Abundant clonotypes from the bulk population could get into FACS-sorted repertoires as contaminants.

The sequencing used PBMCs, collected on the day of the yellow fever booster vaccination. V usage is TRBV10-3 and J usage is TRBJ1-4, with unresolved D. The source is a man between 25 and 39 years old who received the YFV17D yellow fever vaccine. CDR3 sequence: CAISAGPTNEKLFF. The CDR3 DNA reads TGTGCCATCTCTGCAGGACCCACTAATGAAAAACTGTTTTTT.